One and the same sample provided the 32 T cell receptor beta chains below, sequenced in a study of cytomegalovirus exposure and HLA in healthy donors. The data were produced by immunoSEQ multiplex PCR, yet TCRdb's version contains in-frame clones alone and is incomplete. The sample shows approximately 280,000 clones, about 86% of them seen only once. The sample consisted of PBMCs. The receptors shown here come from a young woman in good health and CMV-seronegative.

CDR3 amino acids: CASSLGANEQFF. CDR3 in DNA: TGTGCCAGCAGTCTTGGGGCCAATGAGCAGTTCTTC. The rearrangement joins TRBV7-9 to TRBJ2-1, with D tentatively TRBD1 (5 bases). The V end was cut by 6 bases, the J end by 6 bases, with 9 bases between. This CDR3 region has 12 residues. The germline gives CDR1 SEHNR, CDR2 FQNEAQ (reference sequence).

The J gene is TRBJ2-1, the V gene TRBV15, with 7 bases that match TRBD2. Trimming took 0 bases from V and 6 from J; bases not matched to a gene: 11. This CDR3 spans 17 amino acids. CDR1 and CDR2 from the germline V gene are LNHNV and YYDKDF (reference sequence). The CDR3 bases are TGTGCCACCAGCAGAGATTTTACGTTCTGGGGGGGCAATGAGCAGTTCTTC. Encoded protein: CATSRDFTFWGGNEQFF.

This chain links TRBV19 with TRBJ1-5; 9 nucleotides match TRBD1. Germline V gives CDR1 LNHDA, CDR2 SQIVND (reference sequence). This CDR3 contains 15 residues. V gave up 7 bases and J gave up 5 bases; unmatched junction bases: 9. The CDR3, as DNA: TGTGCCAGTAACCACCCGGGACAGGGCTATCAGCCCCAGCATTTT. It translates to CASNHPGQGYQPQHF.

This rearrangement joins TRBV25-1 to TRBJ1-1; D is undetermined. The germline V gene encodes CDR1 MGHDK and CDR2 SYGVNS. CDR3 length equals 14 residues. The V end lost 2 bases, the J end lost 1 base, and 8 bases lay between the germline ends. Here the CDR3 DNA reads TGTGCCAGCAGTGAAGCGTCCGGGAACACTGAAGCTTTCTTT. Residues: CASSEASGNTEAFF.

The V call is TRBV7-2, the J call TRBJ1-5; the match to TRBD1 covers 7 bases. From germline, CDR1 is SGHTA and CDR2 FQGNSA. This CDR3 comprises 14 residues. V dropped 5 bases and J dropped 2; count of bases not matched to a gene: 3. The CDR3 sequence is CASSPRGGNQPQHF. In DNA, the CDR3 is TGTGCCAGCAGCCCCAGGGGGGGCAATCAGCCCCAGCATTTT.

Remarks on this clone: The same CDR3 also results from other DNA sequences found in this sample. The rearrangement links TRBV9 to TRBJ2-3; D possibly corresponds to TRBD2 (6 bases). CDR1 SGDLS and CDR2 YYNGEE come from the germline V gene. CDR3 size: 14 residues. Trimming took off 0 bases at V and 3 bases at J, with 8 bases between the two ends. The CDR3 nucleotides are TGTGCCAGCAGCGTAGGACTAGGTACAGATACGCAGTATTTT. It translates to CASSVGLGTDTQYF.

The chain joins TRBV4-1 to TRBJ1-2; 9 nucleotides line up with TRBD1. This CDR3 comprises 15 residues. The germline V gene encodes CDR1 MGHRA and CDR2 YSYEKL. With 5 bases clipped from V and 5 bases from J, the junction kept 9 bases outside the gene matches. CDR3 region: CASSTSTGQGYGYTF. In nucleotides, the CDR3 is TGCGCCAGCAGCACCTCAACGGGACAGGGATATGGCTACACCTTC.

This chain links TRBV15 with TRBJ1-2; 7 bases map to TRBD1. Per the germline V gene, CDR1 is LNHNV and CDR2 is YYDKDF (reference sequence). Trimming removed 6 bases from V and 2 bases from J; junction bases left unmatched: 12. The CDR3 totals 16 residues. This chain's CDR3 is CATRPTGNIFNYGYTF. The CDR3, as DNA: TGTGCCACCAGGCCGACAGGGAACATATTCAACTATGGCTACACCTTC.

This clone was recorded once. The chain recombines TRBV19 with TRBJ1-2; a weak D match, TRBD1 (6 bases). Trimming removed 3 bases from V and 7 bases from J, with 15 bases in between. This CDR3 has 14 residues. CDR1 LNHDA and CDR2 SQIVND come from the germline V gene (reference sequence). The CDR3 DNA follows: TGTGCCAGTAGTATTGCAGGGGCTTTGGGTGGCTACACCTTC. The encoded protein is CASSIAGALGGYTF.

The J gene is TRBJ1-2, the V gene TRBV5-1; D is ambiguous. V was trimmed by 1 base and J by 2 bases, leaving 6 bases between them. The germline gives CDR1 SGHRS, CDR2 YFSETQ. There are 13 residues in the CDR3. CDR3 loop: CASSLTRNYGYTF. The DNA for the CDR3 is TGCGCCAGCAGCTTGACCCGGAACTATGGCTACACCTTC.

V usage is TRBV6-5 and J usage is TRBJ1-5; 7 bases are shared with TRBD1. Looked up from germline, CDR1 is MNHEY and CDR2 is SVGAGI. The CDR3 covers 13 residues. The J segment lost 5 bases and the V segment lost 6 bases, leaving 4 bases of the junction unmatched. The CDR3 DNA is TGTGCCAGCAGCGGACAGGCCGATCAGCCCCAGCATTTT. The encoded protein is CASSGQADQPQHF.

The chain combines TRBV28 with TRBJ1-6; D remains ambiguous. This CDR3 region has 15 residues. V lost 4 bases to trimming and J lost 4 bases, with 11 bases between them. Germline V gene lookup returns CDR1 MDHEN and CDR2 SYDVKM. As DNA, the CDR3 is TGTGCCAGCAGTTCCCGCGGAGGATATAATTCACCCCTCCACTTT. Its protein is CASSSRGGYNSPLHF.

The chain recombines TRBV7-2 with TRBJ2-7; D is undetermined. The V and J ends lost 4 bases and 1 base respectively, with 11 bases between them. The CDR3 covers 14 residues. The V gene's germline CDR1 is SGHTA and CDR2 FQGNSA. CDR3 residues: CASSSFLVSYEQYF. DNA of the CDR3: TGTGCCAGCAGCTCTTTTTTAGTATCCTACGAGCAGTACTTC.

This clone has only a few counts. The gene calls are TRBV29-1 and TRBJ2-1; TRBD2 is a possible D gene (5 bases). Trimming stripped 7 bases from V and 4 bases from J, with 17 bases between. This CDR3 has 14 residues. From germline, CDR1 is SQVTM and CDR2 ANQGSEA. Here the CDR3 reads CSAPAQRRYNEQFF. CDR3 DNA: TGCAGCGCCCCCGCCCAGCGGCGTTACAATGAGCAGTTCTTC.

This clone occurred a few times. The V gene is TRBV5-8, the J gene TRBJ1-5; 7 bases match TRBD1. Germline loops: CDR1 SGHTS, CDR2 YDEGEE. This CDR3 has 16 residues. V shed 4 bases and J 1 base; nucleotides not matched to a gene: 8. CDR3 sequence: CASSPHTGESNQPQHF. The CDR3 coding sequence is TGTGCCAGCAGCCCGCATACAGGGGAGAGCAATCAGCCCCAGCATTTT.

This clone was found once. This rearrangement joins TRBV27 to TRBJ2-4; D is ambiguous. V was cut by 0 bases and J by 0 bases, with 6 bases left in between. The CDR3 has 15 residues. Germline V gene sequence: CDR1 MNHEY, CDR2 SMNVEV (reference sequence). In DNA, the CDR3 is TGTGCCAGCAGTTTATCTCCTCTAGCCAAAAACATTCAGTACTTC. It encodes CASSLSPLAKNIQYF.

The genes are TRBV7-3 and TRBJ2-7; D ambiguous. The V gene's germline CDR1 is SGHTA and CDR2 FQGTGA. V lost 6 bases and J lost 4, with 19 bases in between. This CDR3 comprises 15 residues. The CDR3 DNA reads TGTGCCAGCAGTTACGGTCCATCGGGTATTTACGAGCAGTACTTC. It encodes CASSYGPSGIYEQYF.

The table lists this clone with a count of one. The CDR3 reads CASSLVVAGANEQFF. The CDR3 DNA sequence: TGTGCCAGCAGCTTAGTGGTGGCGGGGGCCAATGAGCAGTTCTTC. V usage is TRBV11-1 and J usage is TRBJ2-1, with TRBD2 as a possible D gene (7 bases). The CDR3 sequence is 15 residues long. V lost 1 base to trimming and J lost 6 bases, with 13 bases between them. Looked up from germline, CDR1 is SGHAT and CDR2 is FQDESV (reference sequence). Filled out from reference TRBV11-1 and TRBJ2-1, the complete variable domain reads EAEVAQSPRYKITEKSQAVAFWCDPISGHATLYWYRQILGQGPELLVQFQDESVVDDSQLPKDRFSAERLKGVDSTLKIQPAELGDSAMYLCASSLVVAGANEQFFGPGTRLTVL.

This clone appeared a single time. This chain links TRBV9 with TRBJ2-5; 7 positions agree with TRBD2. The ends lost 0 bases at V and 2 bases at J; junction bases unmatched: 4. CDR1 SGDLS and CDR2 YYNGEE come from the germline V gene. The CDR3 is 15 residues long. The CDR3 protein is CASSVAAGLQETQYF. The CDR3 bases are TGTGCCAGCAGCGTAGCAGCGGGGCTACAAGAGACCCAGTACTTC.

The V call is TRBV6-5, the J call TRBJ2-7, with 8 bases matching TRBD1. The CDR3 loop spans 12 amino acids. V dropped 5 bases and J dropped 5; count of bases not matched to a gene: 2. The germline CDR1 and CDR2 sequences are MNHEY and SVGAGI. CDR3 sequence (DNA): TGTGCCAGCAGTAGGACAGGGCACGAGCAGTACTTC. Its protein is CASSRTGHEQYF.

The chain recombines TRBV20-1 with TRBJ1-1; possible D gene TRBD1, 6 bases. The CDR3 has 11 residues. The germline V and J ends were trimmed by 5 bases and 6 bases, with 10 bases remaining between them. Germline CDR1 reads DFQATT; CDR2 reads SNEGSKA (reference sequence). The DNA for the CDR3 is TGCAGTGCTTACAGGGTGCCTGAAGCTTTCTTT. This encodes CSAYRVPEAFF.

The chain combines TRBV2 with TRBJ1-5; no reliable D call. The CDR3 has 13 residues. Per the germline V gene, CDR1 is SNHLY and CDR2 is FYNNEI. V was clipped by 3 bases and J by 5 bases, with 8 bases between them. DNA of the CDR3: TGTGCCAGCAGTGAGGCAGTTTATCAGCCCCAGCATTTT. As protein: CASSEAVYQPQHF.

The chain recombines TRBV13 with TRBJ1-2; D remains ambiguous. Trimming removed 5 bases from V and 2 bases from J, with 9 bases in between. This CDR3 contains 13 residues. Germline V gene data show CDR1 as PRHDT and CDR2 as FYEKMQ (reference sequence). The CDR3 loop is CASSLDMNYGYTF. The CDR3 DNA is TGTGCCAGCAGCCTTGACATGAACTATGGCTACACCTTC.

The chain carries TRBV5-4 and TRBJ2-3; TRBD1 aligns across 8 bases. The V and J ends lost 2 bases and 8 bases, in that order; junction bases with no gene match: 1. This CDR3 has 12 amino acids. Germline loops: CDR1 SGHNT, CDR2 YYREEE (reference sequence). CDR3 region: CASSFDRGTQYF. The CDR3, as DNA: TGTGCCAGCAGCTTTGACAGGGGTACGCAGTATTTT.

CDR3 loop: CASSLSLGGGRSGANVLTF. CDR3 coding DNA: TGTGCCAGCAGTTTATCGCTCGGGGGTGGAAGATCTGGGGCCAACGTCCTGACTTTC. V is TRBV27 and J is TRBJ2-6, with D perhaps matching TRBD2 (6 bases). Germline V CDR1 and CDR2: MNHEY, SMNVEV (reference sequence). Trimming removed 0 bases from V and 1 base from J, with 16 bases in between. CDR3 length: 19 residues.

The chain employs TRBV2 and TRBJ2-7; maybe TRBD2 (7 bases). With 7 bases removed from V and 2 bases from J, the gap between germline ends came to 9 bases. The CDR3 is 12 residues long. Germline V gene lookup returns CDR1 SNHLY and CDR2 FYNNEI. CDR3 region: CASIGGPYEQYF. The CDR3 region has the DNA TGTGCCAGCATCGGGGGGCCCTACGAGCAGTACTTC.

V gene TRBV6-1 combines with J gene TRBJ1-5, with D possibly matching TRBD1 (5 bases). Germline-derived CDR1 and CDR2 are MNHNS and SASEGT. The ends were cut back, 1 base at V and 3 bases at J, with 7 bases in the middle. This CDR3 has 14 residues. CDR3 amino acids: CASSEGQFNQPQHF. CDR3 bases: TGTGCCAGCAGTGAAGGACAGTTCAATCAGCCCCAGCATTTT.

V gene TRBV10-1 combines with J gene TRBJ2-7; D gene uncertain. Germline V gene data show CDR1 as WNHNN and CDR2 as SYGVQD (reference sequence). With 1 base removed from V and 1 base from J, the gap between germline ends came to 2 bases. The CDR3 consists of 12 residues. CDR3 DNA: TGCGCCAGCAGTGAGTTATCCTACGAGCAGTACTTC. Translated, it gives CASSELSYEQYF.

V is TRBV15 and J is TRBJ1-2; 10 bases map to TRBD1. Per germline, CDR1 LNHNV and CDR2 YYDKDF (reference sequence). The CDR3 is made up of 15 amino acids. The V gene end was trimmed by 6 bases and the J gene end by 8 bases; junction bases not matched to a gene: 12. This chain's CDR3 is CATSITSGTGEGYTF. The CDR3 DNA follows: TGTGCCACCAGTATTACTTCCGGGACAGGGGAGGGCTACACCTTC.

The V and J genes are TRBV9 and TRBJ2-1; D perhaps matches TRBD1 (5 bases). CDR3 size: 15 residues. The V gene's germline CDR1 is SGDLS and CDR2 YYNGEE. V lost 0 bases and J lost 3, with 10 bases in between. The CDR3 sequence is CASSVGPGHYNEQFF. CDR3 sequence (DNA): TGTGCCAGCAGCGTAGGCCCAGGGCACTACAATGAGCAGTTCTTC.

The chain couples TRBV9 to TRBJ2-5; D ambiguous. The CDR3 is 14 residues long. Germline V gives CDR1 SGDLS, CDR2 YYNGEE. V gave up 2 bases and J gave up 0 bases, with 8 bases separating them. DNA for the CDR3: TGTGCCAGCAGCGTGGCGGATTACCAAGAGACCCAGTACTTC. Translating it yields CASSVADYQETQYF.

In DNA, the CDR3 is TGCGCCAGCAGCTTTGACAGGGCCAACTATGGCTACACCTTC. Its protein is CASSFDRANYGYTF. The chain recombines TRBV5-1 with TRBJ1-2; 7 bases fit TRBD1. V trimming: 2 bases; J trimming: 2 bases; junction bases outside the gene matches: 3. The CDR3 contains 14 residues. CDR1 is SGHRS and CDR2 is YFSETQ in the germline V gene.